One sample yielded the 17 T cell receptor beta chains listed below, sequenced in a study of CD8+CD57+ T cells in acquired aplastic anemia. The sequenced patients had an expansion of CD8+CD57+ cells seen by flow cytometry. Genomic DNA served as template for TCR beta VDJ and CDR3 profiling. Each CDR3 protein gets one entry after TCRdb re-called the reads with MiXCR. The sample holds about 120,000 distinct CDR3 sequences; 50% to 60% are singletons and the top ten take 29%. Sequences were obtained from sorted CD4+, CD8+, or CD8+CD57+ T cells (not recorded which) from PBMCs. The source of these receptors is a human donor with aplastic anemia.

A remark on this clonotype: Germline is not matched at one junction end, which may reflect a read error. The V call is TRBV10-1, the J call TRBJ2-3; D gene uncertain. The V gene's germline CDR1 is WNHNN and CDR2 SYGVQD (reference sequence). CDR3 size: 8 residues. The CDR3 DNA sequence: TGCGCCAGCAGTGACCCGAATTTT. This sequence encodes CASSDPNF.

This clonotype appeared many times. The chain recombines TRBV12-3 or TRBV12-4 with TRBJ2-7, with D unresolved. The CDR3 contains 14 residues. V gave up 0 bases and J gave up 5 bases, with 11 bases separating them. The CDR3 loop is CASSLAPGFHEQYF. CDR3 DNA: TGTGCCAGCAGTTTAGCCCCCGGGTTCCACGAGCAGTACTTC.

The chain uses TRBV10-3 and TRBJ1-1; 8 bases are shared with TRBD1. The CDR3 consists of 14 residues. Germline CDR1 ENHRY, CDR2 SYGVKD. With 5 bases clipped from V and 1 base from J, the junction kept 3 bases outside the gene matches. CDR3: CAISLQGANTEAFF. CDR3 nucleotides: TGTGCCATCAGTCTGCAGGGGGCGAACACTGAAGCTTTCTTT.

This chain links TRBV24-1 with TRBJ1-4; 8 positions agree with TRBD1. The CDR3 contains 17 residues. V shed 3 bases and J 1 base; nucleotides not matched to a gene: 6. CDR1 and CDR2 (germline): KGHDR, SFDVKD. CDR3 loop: CATSDTVTGGTNEKLFF. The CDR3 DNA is TGTGCCACCAGTGATACGGTCACAGGGGGAACTAATGAAAAACTGTTTTTT.

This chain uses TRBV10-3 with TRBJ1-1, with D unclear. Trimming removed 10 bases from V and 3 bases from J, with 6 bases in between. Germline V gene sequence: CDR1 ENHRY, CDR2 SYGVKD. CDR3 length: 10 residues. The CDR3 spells CATRDTEAFF. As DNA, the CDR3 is TGTGCCACACGAGACACTGAAGCTTTCTTT.

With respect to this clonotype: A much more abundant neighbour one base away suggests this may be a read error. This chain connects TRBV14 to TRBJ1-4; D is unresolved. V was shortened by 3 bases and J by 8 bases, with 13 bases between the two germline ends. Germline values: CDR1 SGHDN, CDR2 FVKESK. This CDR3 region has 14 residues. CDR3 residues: CASSQDPSGEKLFF. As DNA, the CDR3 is TGTGCCAGCAGCCAGGACCCCTCGGGGGAAAAACTGTTTTTT.

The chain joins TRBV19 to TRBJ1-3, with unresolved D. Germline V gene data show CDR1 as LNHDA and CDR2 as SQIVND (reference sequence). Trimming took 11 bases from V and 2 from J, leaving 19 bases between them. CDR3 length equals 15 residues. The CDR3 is CAWRGPGSPGNTIYF. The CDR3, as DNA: TGTGCCTGGAGAGGGCCGGGGAGCCCTGGAAACACCATATATTTT.

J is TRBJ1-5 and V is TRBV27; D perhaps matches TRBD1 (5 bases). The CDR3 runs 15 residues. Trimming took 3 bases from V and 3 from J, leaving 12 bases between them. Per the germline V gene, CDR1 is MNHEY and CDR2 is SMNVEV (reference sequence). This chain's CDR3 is CASSLWQGDNQPQHF. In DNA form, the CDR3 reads TGTGCCAGCAGTTTGTGGCAGGGAGACAATCAGCCCCAGCATTTT.

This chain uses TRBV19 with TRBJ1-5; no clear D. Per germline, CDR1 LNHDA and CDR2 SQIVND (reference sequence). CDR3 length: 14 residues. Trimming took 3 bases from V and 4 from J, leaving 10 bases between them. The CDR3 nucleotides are TGTGCCAGTAGTATCGTACAGTTAAATCAGCCCCAGCATTTT. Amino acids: CASSIVQLNQPQHF.

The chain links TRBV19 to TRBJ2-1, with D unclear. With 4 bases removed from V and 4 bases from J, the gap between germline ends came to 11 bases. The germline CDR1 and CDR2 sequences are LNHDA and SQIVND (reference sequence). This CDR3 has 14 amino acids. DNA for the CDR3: TGTGCCAGTAGTAAAGGCTTTGGGTACAATGAGCAGTTCTTC. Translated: CASSKGFGYNEQFF.

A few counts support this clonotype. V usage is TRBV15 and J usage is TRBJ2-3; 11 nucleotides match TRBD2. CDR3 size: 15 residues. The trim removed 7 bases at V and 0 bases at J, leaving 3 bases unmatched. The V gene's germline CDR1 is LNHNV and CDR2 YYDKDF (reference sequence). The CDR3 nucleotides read TGTGCCACCAAGGGACTAGCGGATAGCACAGATACGCAGTATTTT. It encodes CATKGLADSTDTQYF.

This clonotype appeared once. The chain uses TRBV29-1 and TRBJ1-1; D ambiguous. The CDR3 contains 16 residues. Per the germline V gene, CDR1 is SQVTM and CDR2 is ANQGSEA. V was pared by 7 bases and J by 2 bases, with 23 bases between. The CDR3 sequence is CSAVGYEQYRNTEAFF. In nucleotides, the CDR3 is TGCAGCGCCGTCGGGTACGAGCAGTACAGAAACACTGAAGCTTTCTTT.

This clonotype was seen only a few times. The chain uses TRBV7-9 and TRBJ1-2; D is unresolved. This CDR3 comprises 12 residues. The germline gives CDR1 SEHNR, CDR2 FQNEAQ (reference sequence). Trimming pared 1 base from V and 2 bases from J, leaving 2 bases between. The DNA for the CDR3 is TGTGCCAGCAGCTTAGGGAACTATGGCTACACCTTC. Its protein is CASSLGNYGYTF.

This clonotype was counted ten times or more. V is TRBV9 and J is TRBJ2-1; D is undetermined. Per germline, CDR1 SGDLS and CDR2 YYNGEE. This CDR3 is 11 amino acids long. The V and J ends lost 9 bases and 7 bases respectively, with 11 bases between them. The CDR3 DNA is TGTGCCACCACTCGGAGAAATGAGCAGTTCTTC. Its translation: CATTRRNEQFF.

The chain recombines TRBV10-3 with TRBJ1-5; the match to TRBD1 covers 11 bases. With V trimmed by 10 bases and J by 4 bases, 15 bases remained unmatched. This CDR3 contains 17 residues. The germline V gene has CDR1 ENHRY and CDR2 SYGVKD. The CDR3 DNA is TGTGCCACCAGCACCGGGACAGGGGGAAAGGGAAATCAGCCCCAGCATTTT. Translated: CATSTGTGGKGNQPQHF.

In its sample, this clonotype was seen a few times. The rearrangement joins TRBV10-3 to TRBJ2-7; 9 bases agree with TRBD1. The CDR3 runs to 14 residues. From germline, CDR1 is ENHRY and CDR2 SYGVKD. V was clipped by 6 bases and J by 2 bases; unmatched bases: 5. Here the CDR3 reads CAIRGTGMTYEQYF. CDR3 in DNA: TGTGCCATCAGGGGGACAGGGATGACCTACGAGCAGTACTTC.

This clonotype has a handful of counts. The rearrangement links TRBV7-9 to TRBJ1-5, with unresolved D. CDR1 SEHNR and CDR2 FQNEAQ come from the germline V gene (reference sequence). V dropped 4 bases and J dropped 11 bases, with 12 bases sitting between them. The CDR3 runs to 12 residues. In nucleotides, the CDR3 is TGTGCCAGCAGCTCCGGACGGGAAGCCCAGCATTTT. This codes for CASSSGREAQHF. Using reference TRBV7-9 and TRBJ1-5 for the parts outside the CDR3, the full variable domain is DTGVSQNPRHKITKRGQNVTFRCDPISEHNRLYWYRQTLGQGPEFLTYFQNEAQLEKSRLLSDRFSAERPKGSFSTLEIQRTEQGDSAMYLCASSSGREAQHFGDGTRLSIL.